These 18 T cell receptor beta chains originate from one sample sequenced in a study of human T cells and chemical hapten exposure. The authors' total RNA extraction used unfractionated whole blood. Each CDR3 protein gets one entry after TCRdb re-called the 5' RACE reads with MiXCR. Of 150,000 or so distinct CDR3 sequences in the sample, around 4.1% were seen once. The origin of the receptors is a female donor in good health.

This clonotype was detected many times. This chain connects TRBV2 to TRBJ1-2; D may be TRBD1 (5 bases). The V end was cut by 8 bases, the J end by 7 bases, with 14 bases between. Germline-derived CDR1 and CDR2 are SNHLY and FYNNEI. This CDR3 has 12 residues. This CDR3 is CASDGGVGGYTF. Here the CDR3 DNA reads TGTGCCAGCGATGGGGGGGTTGGTGGCTACACCTTC.

This clonotype has ten or more counts. This chain uses TRBV11-1 with TRBJ2-7, with D tentatively TRBD1 (5 bases). Per the germline V gene, CDR1 is SGHAT and CDR2 is FQDESV (reference sequence). The CDR3 covers 12 residues. Deletions cut 2 bases from V and 5 bases from J, with 7 bases between. CDR3 sequence (DNA): TGTGCCAGCAGCTTAAGGGGCGACGAGCAGTACTTC. Its protein product is CASSLRGDEQYF.

This clonotype was found a few times. This rearrangement joins TRBV7-9 to TRBJ1-6; D gene ambiguous. Germline-derived CDR1 and CDR2 are SEHNR and FQNEAQ (reference sequence). CDR3 length equals 15 residues. Trimming took off 4 bases at V and 10 bases at J, with 17 bases between the two ends. The CDR3 region is CASSYPEEVGSPLHF. CDR3 sequence (DNA): TGTGCCAGCAGCTACCCTGAAGAGGTTGGATCACCCCTCCACTTT.

This clonotype was recorded many times. The J gene is TRBJ2-6, the V gene TRBV20-1; D is undetermined. Germline CDR1 and CDR2: DFQATT and SNEGSKA (reference sequence). The CDR3 has 16 amino acids. V was clipped by 3 bases and J by 0 bases, with 12 bases between them. In DNA, the CDR3 is TGCAGTGCTAGGAACGGAAACCCCTCTGGGGCCAACGTCCTGACTTTC. It encodes CSARNGNPSGANVLTF.

This clonotype was observed at least ten times. The chain is built from TRBV7-2 and TRBJ2-1; no clear D gene. The CDR3 loop spans 14 amino acids. Between the trimmed V and J ends, which lost 3 bases and 0 bases, there was a span of 6 bases. CDR1 SGHTA and CDR2 FQGNSA come from the germline V gene. The CDR3 DNA follows: TGTGCCAGCAGCTTCAGAAGCTCCTACAATGAGCAGTTCTTC. This codes for CASSFRSSYNEQFF.

This clonotype has at least ten counts. This rearrangement joins TRBV6-1 to TRBJ1-2; D unclear. From germline, CDR1 is MNHNS and CDR2 SASEGT. CDR3 length: 12 residues. V was clipped by 4 bases and J by 4 bases, with 7 bases between them. The CDR3, as DNA: TGTGCCAGCAGTGTGGCATTCTATGGCTACACCTTC. Protein: CASSVAFYGYTF.

In this sample, this clonotype turned up many times. This chain uses TRBV20-1 with TRBJ1-1; D ambiguous. This CDR3 region has 13 residues. CDR1 and CDR2 (germline): DFQATT, SNEGSKA (reference sequence). Between the trimmed V and J ends, which lost 3 bases and 0 bases, there was a span of 8 bases. The CDR3 reads CSARTNLNTEAFF. The CDR3 DNA reads TGCAGTGCTAGGACAAACTTGAACACTGAAGCTTTCTTT.

This clonotype was picked up a small number of times. V and J are TRBV5-1 and TRBJ2-3, with D possibly being TRBD2 (5 bases). The CDR3 extends over 16 amino acids. Per germline, CDR1 SGHRS and CDR2 YFSETQ. Trimming shortened V by 2 bases and J by 3 bases, and 16 bases separated the two germline ends. CDR3 bases: TGCGCCAGCAGCTTCACTATTGGTGAGGGAACAGATACGCAGTATTTT. It is translated as CASSFTIGEGTDTQYF.

Many counts were recorded for this clonotype. The rearrangement joins TRBV5-1 to TRBJ2-7; 7 positions match TRBD2. Germline trimming cut 4 bases from V and 5 bases from J; bases unmatched to any gene: 6. CDR3 length: 13 amino acids. Germline loops: CDR1 SGHRS, CDR2 YFSETQ. CDR3 coding DNA: TGCGCCAGCAGCCCGGGACTACTAGACGAGCAGTACTTC. Translated: CASSPGLLDEQYF.

This clonotype was detected ten times or more. The chain employs TRBV7-9 and TRBJ2-5, with D maybe TRBD1 (8 bases). CDR1 is SEHNR, CDR2 FQNEAQ, per germline (reference sequence). V was pared by 6 bases and J by 5 bases, with 25 bases between. The CDR3 covers 17 residues. CDR3 loop: CASRVHRLQGGPETQYF. CDR3 DNA: TGTGCCAGCAGGGTGCACCGCCTACAGGGGGGGCCGGAGACCCAGTACTTC.

This clonotype was detected ten times or more. The chain uses TRBV20-1 and TRBJ2-5; D is perhaps TRBD1 or TRBD2 (5 bases each). From germline, CDR1 is DFQATT and CDR2 SNEGSKA (reference sequence). V was trimmed by 5 bases and J by 4 bases, leaving 8 bases between them. The CDR3 runs 11 residues. The CDR3 here is CSARDRETQYF. The CDR3 bases are TGCAGTGCTCGGGACCGAGAGACCCAGTACTTC.

This clonotype came up a few times. The chain uses TRBV10-3 and TRBJ2-5; 7 bases line up with TRBD2. The CDR3 totals 16 residues. Germline lookup yields CDR1 ENHRY and CDR2 SYGVKD. V lost 0 bases to trimming and J lost 1 base; unmatched junction nucleotides: 5. The CDR3 sequence: CAISESAGVPQETQYF. The CDR3 DNA sequence: TGTGCCATCAGTGAGTCGGCGGGGGTGCCCCAAGAGACCCAGTACTTC.

This clonotype was seen repeatedly, ten times or more. V usage is TRBV2 and J usage is TRBJ2-4; TRBD1 matches 8 bases. The germline V gene has CDR1 SNHLY and CDR2 FYNNEI. Trimming took 8 bases from V and 13 from J; bases not matched to a gene: 10. The CDR3 has 12 amino acids. For the CDR3, the DNA is TGTGCCAGCGGTTGGGAGACAGGGGCGCAGTACTTC. It specifies CASGWETGAQYF.

This clonotype appeared a few times. This sequence joins TRBV18 and TRBJ2-7; D remains unclear. Trimming cost V 1 base and J 5 bases, with 12 bases left between them. This CDR3 comprises 14 residues. CDR1 KGHSH and CDR2 LQKENI come from the germline V gene. The CDR3 sequence: CASSPRRRANEQYF. CDR3 in DNA: TGTGCCAGCTCACCACGGCGACGAGCGAACGAGCAGTACTTC.

The table lists this clonotype with many counts. This chain uses TRBV11-1 with TRBJ2-6, with a possible D match to TRBD1 (6 bases). Trimming took 3 bases from V and 4 from J, leaving 10 bases between them. CDR1 is SGHAT and CDR2 is FQDESV in the germline V gene (reference sequence). The CDR3 extends over 15 amino acids. In nucleotides, the CDR3 is TGTGCCAGCAGCTTTCAGGGGTCCGGGGCCAACGTCCTGACTTTC. It specifies CASSFQGSGANVLTF.

In this sample, this clonotype turned up many times. V gene TRBV4-2 combines with J gene TRBJ2-3; D possibly matches TRBD1 or TRBD2 (6 bases each). The CDR3 is 17 residues long. Trimming cost V 3 bases and J 3 bases, with 19 bases left between them. The V gene's germline CDR1 is LGHNA and CDR2 YNFKEQ. CDR3 DNA sequence: TGTGCCAGCAGCCAGGGGGGCCCGCCCTTTACGACAGATACGCAGTATTTT. This encodes CASSQGGPPFTTDTQYF.

This clonotype has a handful of counts. This clone may be a read error of a much larger clone one base away. This chain links TRBV2 with TRBJ2-2, with 10 bases fitting TRBD2. From germline, CDR1 is SNHLY and CDR2 FYNNEI. The CDR3 length is 15 residues. Trimming took 6 bases from V and 5 from J; bases not matched to a gene: 6. The CDR3 nucleotides are TGTGCCAGCAGACTAAAGCGGGGGGGGACCGGGGAGCTGTTTTTT. It is translated as CASRLKRGGTGELFF.

The table lists this clonotype with a few counts. The V call is TRBV7-9, the J call TRBJ1-5; the D is unclear. Germline values: CDR1 SEHNR, CDR2 FQNEAQ (reference sequence). The CDR3 extends over 13 amino acids. The V end lost 5 bases, the J end lost 1 base, and 6 bases lay between the germline ends. The chain's CDR3 is CASSGASNQPQHF. CDR3 sequence (DNA): TGTGCCAGCAGCGGCGCCAGCAATCAGCCCCAGCATTTT. The variable domain in full, with the rest retrieved from reference TRBV7-9 and TRBJ1-5, is DTGVSQNPRHKITKRGQNVTFRCDPISEHNRLYWYRQTLGQGPEFLTYFQNEAQLEKSRLLSDRFSAERPKGSFSTLEIQRTEQGDSAMYLCASSGASNQPQHFGDGTRLSIL.